Listed here are 26 T cell receptor beta chains from one sample, sequenced in a study of CD8 T cells in ankylosing spondylitis. A single record per CDR3 protein comes from TCRdb applying MiXCR to the 5' RACE reads. The table records 220,000 or so distinct CDR3 sequences, over 9.5% of them present only once. What was sequenced was blood, either unsorted or a sorted T cell fraction (not recorded which). The origin of the receptors is a male donor with ankylosing spondylitis or in good health (not recorded which).

The chain has TRBV7-6 and TRBJ2-6; D remains ambiguous. This CDR3 has 14 amino acids. V was shortened by 4 bases and J by 2 bases, with 6 bases between the two germline ends. Germline-derived CDR1 and CDR2 are SGHVS and FNYEAQ. The CDR3 DNA reads TGTGCCAGCAGCTCTTATGCTGGGGCCAACGTCCTGACTTTC. Translated: CASSSYAGANVLTF.

The chain combines TRBV9 with TRBJ1-4; D remains ambiguous. The CDR3 is 16 residues long. The germline gives CDR1 SGDLS, CDR2 YYNGEE. V dropped 2 bases and J dropped 7 bases, with 18 bases sitting between them. For the CDR3, the DNA is TGTGCCAGCAGCGTGTCTGGATACTTAGGCAGTGAAAAACTGTTTTTT. Protein product: CASSVSGYLGSEKLFF.

This clonotype has just a few counts. The gene calls are TRBV6-5 and TRBJ2-1; D assignment may be TRBD1 or TRBD2 (5 bases each). The V end was cut by 0 bases, the J end by 6 bases, with 12 bases between. Germline CDR1 is MNHEY and CDR2 is SVGAGI. This CDR3 has 15 amino acids. For the CDR3, the DNA is TGTGCCAGCAGTTACTCCGGGACGGTCGTCAATGAGCAGTTCTTC. It translates to CASSYSGTVVNEQFF.

Ten or more counts support this clonotype. The V gene is TRBV27, the J gene TRBJ2-3; D unclear. V lost 2 bases and J lost 0, with 18 bases in between. The CDR3 is 18 amino acids. The germline V gene has CDR1 MNHEY and CDR2 SMNVEV (reference sequence). The CDR3 loop is CASSLPPENLVSTDTQYF. CDR3 in DNA: TGTGCCAGCAGTTTACCCCCGGAGAACCTCGTTAGCACAGATACGCAGTATTTT.

This clonotype was counted many times. The chain recombines TRBV7-3 with TRBJ2-3; D gene uncertain. The V end lost 1 base, the J end lost 2 bases, and 7 bases lay between the germline ends. Germline V gene sequence: CDR1 SGHTA, CDR2 FQGTGA. The CDR3 is made up of 14 amino acids. The DNA for the CDR3 is TGTGCCAGCAGCTTAATTGGAGCCACAGATACGCAGTATTTT. Protein sequence: CASSLIGATDTQYF.

This chain links TRBV6-1 with TRBJ2-7; 10 nucleotides agree with TRBD1. CDR1 MNHNS and CDR2 SASEGT come from the germline V gene. This CDR3 has 14 amino acids. V dropped 6 bases and J dropped 6; count of bases not matched to a gene: 8. The CDR3 sequence: CASRTGTGAGEQYF. The CDR3 region has the DNA TGTGCCAGCAGGACCGGGACAGGGGCGGGCGAGCAGTACTTC.

This clonotype was detected a few times. This chain connects TRBV7-3 to TRBJ2-1; perhaps TRBD2 as D (6 bases). Germline values: CDR1 SGHTA, CDR2 FQGTGA. The CDR3 has 15 residues. V lost 2 bases to trimming and J lost 4 bases, with 12 bases between them. The CDR3 region is CASSLGAGRYNEQFF. For the CDR3, the DNA is TGTGCCAGCAGCTTAGGGGCAGGGAGGTACAATGAGCAGTTCTTC. Drawing the rest from reference TRBV7-3 and TRBJ2-1, the complete variable domain is GAGVSQTPSNKVTEKGKYVELRCDPISGHTALYWYRQSLGQGPEFLIYFQGTGAADDSGLPNDRFFAVRPEGSVSTLKIQRTERGDSAVYLCASSLGAGRYNEQFFGPGTRLTVL.

This chain connects TRBV7-9 to TRBJ2-2; TRBD1 agrees at 8 bases. Germline-derived CDR1 and CDR2 are SEHNR and FQNEAQ (reference sequence). The CDR3 has 15 residues. After removal of 5 bases from V and 1 base from J, the junction contained 3 bases not matched to a gene. The CDR3 sequence is CASSTGTGNTGELFF. As DNA, the CDR3 is TGTGCCAGCAGCACCGGGACAGGGAACACCGGGGAGCTGTTTTTT. Combining the CDR3 with reference TRBV7-9 and TRBJ2-2 gives the whole variable domain DTGVSQNPRHKITKRGQNVTFRCDPISEHNRLYWYRQTLGQGPEFLTYFQNEAQLEKSRLLSDRFSAERPKGSFSTLEIQRTEQGDSAMYLCASSTGTGNTGELFFGEGSRLTVL.

The chain uses TRBV20-1 and TRBJ2-1, with TRBD1 identical over 9 bases. Trimming cost V 6 bases and J 5 bases; bases outside gene matches: 11. The CDR3 spans 15 residues. CDR1 DFQATT and CDR2 SNEGSKA come from the germline V gene (reference sequence). The CDR3 sequence: CSALKSGTGNNEQFF. The CDR3 DNA sequence: TGCAGTGCCCTAAAATCCGGGACAGGGAACAATGAGCAGTTCTTC.

In this sample, this clonotype turned up a few times. The chain combines TRBV3-1 with TRBJ2-5; TRBD2 agrees at 10 bases. From germline, CDR1 is LGHDT and CDR2 YNNKEL (reference sequence). J gave up 6 bases and V 2 bases, and 9 bases lay outside the gene matches. The CDR3 covers 16 residues. The CDR3 DNA follows: TGTGCCAGCAGCCAAAGTAGCGGGGGGCGATGGCAGACCCAGTACTTC. It codes for CASSQSSGGRWQTQYF.

The sample holds a few counts of this clonotype. The V call is TRBV5-1, the J call TRBJ2-7; D gene unclear. Trimming stripped 1 base from V and 3 bases from J, with 14 bases between. This CDR3 spans 15 amino acids. The V gene's germline CDR1 is SGHRS and CDR2 YFSETQ. In DNA form, the CDR3 reads TGCGCCAGCAGCTTGTTGGAGATAGGGCACTACGAGCAGTACTTC. Its translation is CASSLLEIGHYEQYF.

In its sample, this clonotype was seen many times. V gene TRBV29-1 combines with J gene TRBJ2-5, with TRBD2 identical over 12 bases. The trim removed 5 bases at V and 3 bases at J, leaving 7 bases unmatched. There are 15 residues in the CDR3. The germline CDR1 and CDR2 sequences are SQVTM and ANQGSEA. The CDR3 DNA is TGCAGCGTTACCGGACTAGCGGGGCCCGAAGAGACCCAGTACTTC. Encoded protein: CSVTGLAGPEETQYF.

There are many counts of this clonotype. The chain carries TRBV20-1 and TRBJ1-5; D uncertain. The CDR3 length is 13 residues. Trimming stripped 3 bases from V and 3 bases from J, with 9 bases between. Germline V gives CDR1 DFQATT, CDR2 SNEGSKA (reference sequence). The CDR3 sequence is CSARHELNQPQHF. In nucleotides, the CDR3 is TGCAGTGCTAGGCACGAGCTCAATCAGCCCCAGCATTTT.

This clonotype was counted only a few times. The chain couples TRBV5-5 to TRBJ2-1; D is perhaps TRBD1 or TRBD2 (5 bases each). CDR3 length equals 15 residues. V was cut by 5 bases and J by 0 bases, with 12 bases left in between. The germline CDR1 and CDR2 sequences are SGHKS and YYEKEE (reference sequence). CDR3 in amino acids: CASSREGNSYNEQFF. CDR3 sequence (DNA): TGTGCCAGCAGTCGTGAGGGGAACTCCTACAATGAGCAGTTCTTC.

This clonotype was found many times. This rearrangement joins TRBV10-3 to TRBJ2-1, with no clear D. Trimming shortened V by 0 bases and J by 2 bases, and 11 bases separated the two germline ends. This CDR3 has 16 amino acids. CDR1 and CDR2 (germline): ENHRY, SYGVKD. CDR3 sequence reads: CAISESELLAYNEQFF. CDR3 DNA sequence: TGTGCCATCAGTGAGTCGGAACTCCTCGCCTACAATGAGCAGTTCTTC.

This clonotype came up once. The chain recombines TRBV2 with TRBJ2-2; maybe TRBD1 (6 bases). The V gene lost 3 bases and the J gene lost 3 bases, with 8 bases spanning the gap. Germline CDR1 is SNHLY and CDR2 is FYNNEI. The CDR3 covers 14 residues. CDR3 in amino acids: CASSDRGDTGELFF. In nucleotides, the CDR3 is TGTGCCAGCAGTGACAGGGGAGACACCGGGGAGCTGTTTTTT. Looking up the rest from reference TRBV2 and TRBJ2-2 gives the full variable domain: EPEVTQTPSHQVTQMGQEVILRCVPISNHLYFYWYRQILGQKVEFLVSFYNNEISEKSEIFDDQFSVERPDGSNFTLKIRSTKLEDSAMYFCASSDRGDTGELFFGEGSRLTVL.

This clonotype came up a few times. The chain uses TRBV20-1 and TRBJ2-1, with 8 bases matching TRBD1. The germline V gene has CDR1 DFQATT and CDR2 SNEGSKA (reference sequence). The CDR3 extends over 16 amino acids. Losses at the gene ends were 0 bases for V and 3 bases for J; bases not matched to a gene: 7. CDR3 nucleotide sequence: TGCAGTGCTAGAGAGCCCGGACAGGGTTACTACAATGAGCAGTTCTTC. Amino acid sequence: CSAREPGQGYYNEQFF.

In its sample, this clonotype was seen many times. This sequence joins TRBV3-1 and TRBJ2-3; 8 bases fit TRBD1. CDR1 LGHDT and CDR2 YNNKEL come from the germline V gene (reference sequence). Trimming removed 0 bases from V and 2 bases from J; junction bases left unmatched: 1. The CDR3 sequence is 15 residues long. The DNA for the CDR3 is TGTGCCAGCAGCCAAGAGGGACAGGTCACAGATACGCAGTATTTT. This translates into CASSQEGQVTDTQYF.

The V gene is TRBV20-1, the J gene TRBJ2-3; D perhaps matches TRBD2 (7 bases). Germline V lookup: CDR1 DFQATT, CDR2 SNEGSKA (reference sequence). The CDR3 has 12 residues. This chain's CDR3 is CRAGARTDTQYF. CDR3 in DNA: TGCAGGGCGGGGGCGCGCACAGATACGCAGTATTTT.

Concerning this clonotype: Possible read error: a much larger clone is one base away. The rearrangement links TRBV24-1 to TRBJ2-2, with a weak D call TRBD2 (7 bases). Per germline, CDR1 KGHDR and CDR2 SFDVKD. The CDR3 totals 14 residues. The CDR3 bases are TGTGCCACCCAGCCTGGGGGGGCCACCGGGGAGCTGCTTTTT. This translates into CATQPGGATGELLF.

The count of this clonotype is one. A much larger clone lies one base from this, so it may be a read error. This chain connects TRBV7-9 to TRBJ1-1; 8 nucleotides line up with TRBD1. The CDR3 spans 13 residues. Per germline, CDR1 SEHNR and CDR2 FQNEAQ (reference sequence). For the CDR3, the DNA is TGTACCAGCAACGACAGGGGAGACACTGAAGCTTTCTTT. It codes for CTSNDRGDTEAFF.

The rearrangement joins TRBV29-1 to TRBJ2-1; TRBD2 matches 8 bases. There are 13 residues in the CDR3. Germline V gene data show CDR1 as SQVTM and CDR2 as ANQGSEA. Trimming took 7 bases from V and 1 from J; bases not matched to a gene: 3. CDR3 DNA sequence: TGCAGCGGGTCTAGCGGGTCCTACAATGAGCAGTTCTTC. The encoded protein is CSGSSGSYNEQFF.

With regard to this clonotype: With a much larger clone just one base away, this may be a read error. The rearrangement joins TRBV10-3 to TRBJ2-1; 7 positions agree with TRBD1. The V gene end was trimmed by 3 bases and the J gene end by 10 bases; junction bases not matched to a gene: 21. Per germline, CDR1 ENHRY and CDR2 SYGVKD. The CDR3 loop spans 18 amino acids. Here the CDR3 reads CAISDPFGQGESIQEQFF. The CDR3 DNA reads as TGTGCCATCAGTGACCCGTTTGGGCAGGGGGAAAGTATTCAAGAGCAGTTCTTC.

There are many counts of this clonotype. The V call is TRBV20-1, the J call TRBJ2-7; the match to TRBD2 covers 11 bases. This CDR3 is built from 13 residues. J lost 6 bases, V lost 6 bases, and 7 bases had no gene match. Germline-derived CDR1 and CDR2 are DFQATT and SNEGSKA (reference sequence). CDR3 nucleotides: TGCAGTGCCATTAGCGGGGGGGCCGGCGAGCAGTACTTC. Protein product: CSAISGGAGEQYF.

This clonotype was detected only a few times. The chain uses TRBV3-1 and TRBJ2-3, with TRBD1 as a possible D gene (6 bases). The germline gives CDR1 LGHDT, CDR2 YNNKEL (reference sequence). The CDR3 has 16 amino acids. V was clipped by 0 bases and J by 3 bases, with 13 bases between them. CDR3 sequence reads: CASSQDPTTGTDTQYF. CDR3 coding DNA: TGTGCCAGCAGCCAAGACCCGACGACAGGAACAGATACGCAGTATTTT.

This clonotype appeared a few times. This sequence joins TRBV12-3 or TRBV12-4 and TRBJ2-1; D unclear. V lost 6 bases to trimming and J lost 0 bases, with 9 bases between them. CDR3 length: 14 residues. CDR3 in DNA: TGTGCCAGCAGAACATCGAGCTCCTACAATGAGCAGTTCTTC. Its protein product is CASRTSSSYNEQFF.